Sequencing of this T cell receptor (beta chain) was carried out in a study of PD-1 blockade in classical Hodgkin lymphoma. The study's findings and limits: Compared with baseline, CD4+ but not CD8+ TCR diversity had risen significantly by C4D1.

Time point defined: cycle 4 day 1 (C4D1), after less than 7 weeks of nivolumab. Every patient was affected by relapse after autologous stem cell transplantation, while exposure to brentuximab vedotin was not uniform. V lost 0 bases to trimming and J lost 3 bases, with 10 bases between them. Germline CDR1 and CDR2: MGHRA and YSYEKL. This CDR3 has 15 residues. Assay: immunoSEQ multiplex PCR; the TCRdb copy retains only in-frame clones and omits some. Among approximately 89,000 clones listed, under 85% were seen once. For this clone: The antigen remains unidentified.

This TCR was sampled from a human donor with classical Hodgkin lymphoma. The source was peripheral blood mononuclear cells (PBMCs), collected before the fourth cycle of nivolumab. V gene TRBV4-1 combines with J gene TRBJ2-3; a weak D match, TRBD2 (5 bases). For the CDR3, the DNA is TGCGCCAGCAGCCAAGATTACCCGGGGACAGATACGCAGTATTTT. Translation gives CASSQDYPGTDTQYF.